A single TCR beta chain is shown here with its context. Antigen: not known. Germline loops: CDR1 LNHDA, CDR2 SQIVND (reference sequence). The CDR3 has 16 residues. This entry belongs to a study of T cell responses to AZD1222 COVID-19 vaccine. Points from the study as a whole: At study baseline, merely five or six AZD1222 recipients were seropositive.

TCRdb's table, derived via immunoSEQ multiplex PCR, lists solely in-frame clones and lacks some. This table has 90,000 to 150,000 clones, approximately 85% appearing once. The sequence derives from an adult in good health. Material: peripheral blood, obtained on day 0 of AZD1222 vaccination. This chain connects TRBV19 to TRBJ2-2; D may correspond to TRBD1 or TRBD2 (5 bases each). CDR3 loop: CATQPWGPGDTGELFF. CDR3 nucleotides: TGTGCGACTCAGCCCTGGGGACCTGGGGACACCGGGGAGCTGTTTTTT.